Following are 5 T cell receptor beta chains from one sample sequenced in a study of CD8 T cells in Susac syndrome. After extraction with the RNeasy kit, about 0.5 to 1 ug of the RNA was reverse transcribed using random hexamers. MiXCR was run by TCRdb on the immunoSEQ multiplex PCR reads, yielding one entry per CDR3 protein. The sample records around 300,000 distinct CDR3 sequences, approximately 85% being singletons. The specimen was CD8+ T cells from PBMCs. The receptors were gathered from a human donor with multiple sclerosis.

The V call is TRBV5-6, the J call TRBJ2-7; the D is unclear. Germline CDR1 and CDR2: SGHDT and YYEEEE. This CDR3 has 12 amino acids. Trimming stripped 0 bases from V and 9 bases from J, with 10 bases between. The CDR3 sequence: CASSLDGVRQYF. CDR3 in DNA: TGTGCCAGCAGCTTGGATGGTGTGAGGCAGTACTTC.

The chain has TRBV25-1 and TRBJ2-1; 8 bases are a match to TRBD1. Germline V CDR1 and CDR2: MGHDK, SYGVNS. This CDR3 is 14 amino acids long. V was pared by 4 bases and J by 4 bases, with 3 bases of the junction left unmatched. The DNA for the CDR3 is TGTGCCAGCAGTGGATGGGACAGGTACAATGAGCAGTTCTTC. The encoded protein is CASSGWDRYNEQFF.

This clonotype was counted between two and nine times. CDR3 nucleotide sequence: TGTGCCAGCGCGTCTTCCGGGACTAGCGGGAAGACCCCCTACGAGCAGTACTTC. This codes for CASASSGTSGKTPYEQYF. The chain employs TRBV13 and TRBJ2-7, with 13 positions matching TRBD2. Trimming at V came to 8 bases and at J to 2 bases, leaving 15 bases not matched to a gene. Germline V gene data show CDR1 as PRHDT and CDR2 as FYEKMQ (reference sequence). The CDR3 length is 18 residues.

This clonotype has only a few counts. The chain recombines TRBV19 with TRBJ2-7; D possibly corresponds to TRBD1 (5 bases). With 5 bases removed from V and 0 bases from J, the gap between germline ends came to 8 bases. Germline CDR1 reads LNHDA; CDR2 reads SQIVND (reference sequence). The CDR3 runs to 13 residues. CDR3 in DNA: TGTGCCAGTAGTCGGCAGGGCTCCTACGAGCAGTACTTC. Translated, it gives CASSRQGSYEQYF.

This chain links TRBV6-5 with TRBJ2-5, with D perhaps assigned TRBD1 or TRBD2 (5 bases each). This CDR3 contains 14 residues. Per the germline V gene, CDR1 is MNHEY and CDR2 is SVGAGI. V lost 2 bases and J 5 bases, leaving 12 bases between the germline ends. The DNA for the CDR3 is TGTGCCAGCAGTTACCCGGGACCCGCTGAGACCCAGTACTTC. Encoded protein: CASSYPGPAETQYF.